This T cell receptor beta chain was observed in a study of OX40 agonist ivuxolimab in advanced cancers. Study information: People who had prior anti-PD-1, anti-PD-L1 or anti-CTLA-4 therapy could take part, and under 45% had some.

Germline CDR1 SGHVT, CDR2 SQSDAQ. Trimming stripped 9 bases from V and 0 bases from J, with 12 bases between. The CDR3 covers 14 residues. Sequencing was performed with immunoSEQ multiplex PCR; in TCRdb, only in-frame clones are kept and a portion is missing. This repertoire shows approximately 40,000 clones, about 88% found once; its top ten account for approximately 12%. With respect to this clone: Its antigen is still unknown.

Whole-study findings and limits: Dose levels from 0.1 to 3.0 mg/kg saw CD4+ and CD8+ blood T cells expand clonally by week 6.

The sample was CD4+ or CD8+ T cells sorted from blood, taken in a trial of the OX40 agonist ivuxolimab. The rearrangement links TRBV7-4 to TRBJ1-5; possible D gene TRBD1, 5 bases. This receptor was obtained from an adult with an advanced solid tumor such as melanoma, head and neck, liver or kidney cancer. In DNA, the CDR3 is TGTGCCAGTAACGGGGGAGATAGCAATCAGCCCCAGCATTTT. It yields the protein CASNGGDSNQPQHF.